Each of the 5 T cell receptor beta chains below was sequenced from the same sample in a study of human T cells and chemical hapten exposure. Documented time point: patch test 1, 2 weeks after DPC sensitization. The treatment: therapeutic diphenylcyclopropenone sensitization with weekly scalp DPC. One entry per CDR3 protein results from TCRdb running MiXCR on the RACE reads. The sample records 150,000 to 200,000 distinct CDR3 sequences, around 15% being singletons. The sequencing used whole blood, collected in connection with sensitization to the hapten diphenylcyclopropenone (DPC). The receptors were gathered from a woman in her 30s with alopecia areata. Some clones in this sample may be carry-over from other donors' samples.

This clonotype was counted only a few times. The V call is TRBV11-2, the J call TRBJ2-1, with 12 bases identical to TRBD2. Germline V gene lookup returns CDR1 SGHAT and CDR2 FQNNGV. There are 16 residues in the CDR3. V shed 5 bases and J 2 bases; nucleotides not matched to a gene: 4. The CDR3 DNA reads TGTGCCAGCAGCCGGACTAGCGGGAACCCCTACAATGAGCAGTTCTTC. As protein: CASSRTSGNPYNEQFF.

This clonotype appeared a few times. The V gene is TRBV20-1, the J gene TRBJ2-7; TRBD2 is a possible D gene (6 bases). Per the germline V gene, CDR1 is DFQATT and CDR2 is SNEGSKA (reference sequence). V lost 3 bases to trimming and J lost 6 bases, with 18 bases between them. CDR3 length: 14 residues. The CDR3 DNA reads as TGCAGTGCTAGCCCCCTCGCGGGACGTGTCGAGCAGTACTTC. Protein: CSASPLAGRVEQYF.

V gene TRBV28 combines with J gene TRBJ2-5; TRBD2 is a possible D gene (6 bases). This CDR3 comprises 12 residues. Per the germline V gene, CDR1 is MDHEN and CDR2 is SYDVKM. V was trimmed by 10 bases and J by 1 base, leaving 10 bases between them. CDR3 coding DNA: TGTGCCACCCAGACTAGCCAAGAGACCCAGTACTTC. Translation gives CATQTSQETQYF.

This clonotype was seen a handful of times. The CDR3 here is CASSGTSGEFF. DNA for the CDR3: TGTGCCAGCAGTGGTACTAGCGGAGAGTTCTTC. This chain uses TRBV6-6 with TRBJ2-1; 8 nucleotides match TRBD2. There are 11 residues in the CDR3. The trim removed 5 bases at V and 14 bases at J, leaving 5 bases unmatched. CDR1 and CDR2 (germline): MNHNY, SVGAGI (reference sequence).

This clonotype was picked up a small number of times. V gene TRBV12-3 or TRBV12-4 combines with J gene TRBJ2-5; 9 nucleotides align to TRBD2. V dropped 3 bases and J dropped 5; count of bases not matched to a gene: 10. This CDR3 region has 16 residues. CDR3 bases: TGTGCCAGCAGTTTGTCTGGGCTAGCGGGACATGAGACCCAGTACTTC. Translating gives CASSLSGLAGHETQYF.